Here is one TCR beta chain with its context. The V end lost 5 bases, the J end lost 11 bases, and 19 bases lay between the germline ends. Germline V gene sequence: CDR1 SGHAT, CDR2 FQNNGV. This CDR3 contains 14 residues. This sample was included in a study of shared clonotypes between healthy human individuals. TCRdb's table, derived via immunoSEQ multiplex PCR, lists solely in-frame clones and lacks some. The repertoire holds fewer than 1 million clones, approximately 96% seen once, with about 0.25% in the top ten. Positive CCR7 selection of CD45RO-negative cells yielded the naive CD8 cells, and terminally differentiated effector memory CD45RA+ cells were excluded.

J is TRBJ1-5 and V is TRBV11-2; no clear D. The source is a young man in good health. What was sequenced was naive CD8+ T cells sorted from blood. CDR3 loop: CASSPRGKPGAQHF. CDR3 coding DNA: TGTGCCAGCAGCCCCCGGGGAAAACCAGGAGCCCAGCATTTT.